This TCR beta chain was recovered during a study of blood T cell repertoires in COVID-19. This table comes from immunoSEQ multiplex PCR, and its TCRdb copy is limited to in-frame clones, with some not included. Of about 58,000 clones listed, about 91% are singletons. The ends were cut back, 0 bases at V and 5 bases at J, with 14 bases in the middle. CDR3 length: 16 amino acids. Germline loops: CDR1 SGHDT, CDR2 YYEEEE. The specimen sequenced was peripheral blood. This chain joins TRBV5-6 and TRBJ2-2; D possibly corresponds to TRBD2 (6 bases). The receptor's source is a woman aged 60 to 75 with active COVID-19. This CDR3 reads CASSLAWRVGTGELFF. CDR3 DNA: TGTGCCAGCAGCTTGGCCTGGAGGGTTGGGACCGGGGAGCTGTTTTTT.